This T cell receptor beta chain was found in a study of blood T cell repertoires in COVID-19. In the study overall: Sites across the United States, Italy and Spain contributed samples from acute and convalescent COVID-19. PBMCs, B-cell-depleted T cells, or T cells provided the cDNA or gDNA that made up the material.

Trimming pared 5 bases from V and 7 bases from J, leaving 12 bases between. Germline-derived CDR1 and CDR2 are SQVTM and ANQGSEA. CDR3 length: 11 amino acids. Recruited during active infection, patients (from Seattle) were subsequently followed longitudinally. Clones were sequenced by immunoSEQ multiplex PCR, and TCRdb holds only the in-frame ones, with some missing. The sample contains a few hundred thousand clones, 75% to 90% of which appear only once. Sequenced: peripheral blood. The source is a woman between 45 and 65 years old with COVID-19, enrolled during active disease. The chain recombines TRBV29-1 with TRBJ2-7, with D tentatively TRBD1 (5 bases). The CDR3 here is CSVLGLGEQYF. The DNA of the CDR3 is TGCAGCGTTCTGGGGCTCGGGGAGCAGTACTTC.